This T cell receptor beta chain was identified during a study of identifying expanded T cells in peripheral blood (dated by TCRdb to the late 2010s). Regarding the complete study: Technical replicates were generated by sequencing separate aliquots of the same genomic DNA pool, with four replicates compared pairwise.

During the collection period, no immune events, such as infections, were documented for the healthy donors. Blood repertoires from healthy donors were used as a training cohort for calibrating time-dependent variance in a beta-binomial model of differential abundance of T-cell clones. There were 10 healthy donors in the training cohort, of whom 3 were female and 7 were male. Donor ages ranged from about 25 to 64 years, with an average of 43 years. Whole blood from each healthy donor was obtained from a commercial supplier and was collected at three time points roughly 14 days apart. Genomic DNA was extracted from unsorted whole blood for immunosequencing. Counted from cysteine to phenylalanine, this CDR3 has 15 amino acids. The entry retains the CDR3 DNA only, 45 bases that are in frame from base 1. The junction shows trimming of 5 bases on V and 0 bases on J, and the gene matches do not reach 5 bases of it. Based on the germline V gene, the CDR1 and CDR2 sequences are SNHLY and FYNNEI.

Remarks on this clone: Its antigen is not yet known. Nothing much larger sits one base from this clone, and base qualities are not available.

Overall study outcomes, separate from this receptor: In all healthy donors, the variance in clone template counts between samples taken two weeks apart rose significantly as total template count increased. The binomial model flagged 0.95 to 1.5 differentially abundant clones between technical replicates but about 16.4 over around 2 weeks and over 18 over approximately 4 weeks. Across all healthy-donor time intervals, the beta-binomial model significantly cut both the number of clones called differentially abundant and the false-positive rate. The authors expected biological variance in healthy repertoires might increase further over much longer intervals such as months to years.

The immunoSEQ Assay, which uses bias-controlled multiplex PCR amplification of genomic DNA, was used to profile TCRbeta CDR3 regions. As for how the authors treated the data: The absolute abundance of each unique TCRbeta CDR3 region was quantified after sequences were collapsed and filtered. Differential abundance was tested with two models: a binomial (Fisher-equivalent) model and a beta-binomial model that adds time-dependent variance fitted from healthy donors. Clones with fewer than 5 combined templates were removed, and differential abundance was called for clones with a Benjamini-Hochberg FDR below 0.01. Beta-binomial variance was modeled as a function of total template count across the two samples using the form v = (b*log(k)+a)^2. TCRdb provides this immuneACCESS table in a form limited to in-frame rearrangements. Some clones are lacking; in checked studies, under half of them reflect an unresolved V gene, and why the rest are absent is not known. The DNA was the basis for D and trimming; V, J and clone size are from that table. Recorded for this sample are about 78,000 clones; around 89% of them occurred a single time. About 20% of the sample comes from the top ten.

This TCR was sampled from a person aged 18 to 75 in good health. The chain is assembled from TRBV2 and TRBJ1-1; 8 bases in the junction line up with TRBD1. The material sequenced was blood. At the DNA level, the sequence is TGTGCCAGCAGTATCGACAGGGGAATGAACACTGAAGCTTTCTTT. This gives the protein CASSIDRGMNTEAFF.